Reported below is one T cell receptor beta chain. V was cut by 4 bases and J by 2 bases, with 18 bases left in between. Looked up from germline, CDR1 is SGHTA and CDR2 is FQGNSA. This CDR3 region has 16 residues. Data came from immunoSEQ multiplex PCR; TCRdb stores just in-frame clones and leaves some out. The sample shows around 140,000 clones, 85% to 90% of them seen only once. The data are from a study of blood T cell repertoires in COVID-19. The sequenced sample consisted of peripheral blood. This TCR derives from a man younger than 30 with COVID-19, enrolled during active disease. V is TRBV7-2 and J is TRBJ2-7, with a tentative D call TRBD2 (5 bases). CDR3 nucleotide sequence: TGTGCCAGCAGCTCCCGGGCGGTCACCGGGGCCTACGAGCAGTACTTC. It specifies CASSSRAVTGAYEQYF.